The 26 T cell receptor beta chains presented below share a single source sample, sequenced in a study of cytomegalovirus exposure and HLA in healthy donors. Primers: 60 Vbeta forward and 13 Jbeta reverse. Some clones are missing from TCRdb's copy, which holds only in-frame ones; the method was immunoSEQ multiplex PCR. Its clone listing holds 120,000 to 150,000 clones. Sequencing input: PBMCs. Receptors originate from a woman between 45 and 60 years old in good health and CMV-seronegative.

The chain couples TRBV30 to TRBJ1-4, with TRBD1 matching over 7 bases. This CDR3 contains 15 residues. From germline, CDR1 is GTSNPN and CDR2 SVGIG (reference sequence). With V trimmed by 0 bases and J by 8 bases, 9 bases remained unmatched. This chain's CDR3 is CAWSVRQGWDEKLFF. The CDR3 nucleotides read TGTGCCTGGAGTGTCCGACAGGGCTGGGACGAAAAACTGTTTTTT.

As DNA, the CDR3 is TGTGCCAGCAGCTTAGACTCGGGGGGCTACAATGAGCAGTTCTTC. Its translation is CASSLDSGGYNEQFF. The chain recombines TRBV7-9 with TRBJ2-1; 7 bases match TRBD2. The V gene end was trimmed by 1 base and the J gene end by 3 bases; junction bases not matched to a gene: 3. Germline V gene data show CDR1 as SEHNR and CDR2 as FQNEAQ (reference sequence). The CDR3 has 15 amino acids.

The chain joins TRBV6-5 to TRBJ1-3; D is unresolved. CDR1 and CDR2 (germline): MNHEY, SVGAGI. The CDR3 is 14 residues long. V lost 6 bases, J lost 0 bases, and 9 bases lay in between. In DNA, the CDR3 is TGTGCCAGCAGAGAAGAGAGCTCTGGAAACACCATATATTTT. Protein sequence: CASREESSGNTIYF.

This rearrangement joins TRBV11-2 to TRBJ2-1; 9 positions match TRBD2. The trim removed 1 base at V and 9 bases at J, leaving 10 bases unmatched. Germline CDR1 is SGHAT and CDR2 is FQNNGV. The CDR3 length is 16 residues. The CDR3 sequence: CASSLVGSGSWLEQFF. The CDR3 nucleotides are TGTGCCAGCAGCTTAGTAGGTAGCGGGAGTTGGCTTGAGCAGTTCTTC.

This chain uses TRBV19 with TRBJ2-7, with D uncertain. V was pared by 7 bases and J by 5 bases, with 15 bases between. Germline values: CDR1 LNHDA, CDR2 SQIVND (reference sequence). The CDR3 sequence is 13 residues long. The chain's CDR3 is CASMSTNSHEQYF. The CDR3 DNA is TGTGCCAGTATGTCGACAAATTCCCACGAGCAGTACTTC.

V usage is TRBV28 and J usage is TRBJ1-5; TRBD1 aligns across 9 bases. With V trimmed by 2 bases and J by 1 base, 3 bases remained unmatched. Germline loops: CDR1 MDHEN, CDR2 SYDVKM. This CDR3 contains 16 residues. CDR3 loop: CASSLPGTGSNQPQHF. The CDR3, as DNA: TGTGCCAGCAGTTTACCGGGGACAGGGAGCAATCAGCCCCAGCATTTT.

V usage is TRBV28 and J usage is TRBJ2-1; 15 bases fit TRBD2. The CDR3 loop spans 16 amino acids. Trimming took 6 bases from V and 15 from J; bases not matched to a gene: 15. Germline CDR1 reads MDHEN; CDR2 reads SYDVKM. The CDR3 spells CASSLAGLAGGGKGFF. In nucleotides, the CDR3 is TGTGCCAGCAGCCTTGCGGGACTAGCGGGGGGTGGTAAAGGGTTCTTC.

The chain links TRBV9 to TRBJ2-3; D remains unclear. The germline V gene encodes CDR1 SGDLS and CDR2 YYNGEE. V lost 2 bases to trimming and J lost 3 bases, with 10 bases between them. The CDR3 length is 14 residues. CDR3 sequence (DNA): TGTGCCAGCAGCGTCGACCTCGGGACAGATACGCAGTATTTT. Protein product: CASSVDLGTDTQYF.

This chain links TRBV5-1 with TRBJ1-3, with 7 positions matching TRBD1. Looked up from germline, CDR1 is SGHRS and CDR2 is YFSETQ. Trimming removed 5 bases from V and 2 bases from J; junction bases left unmatched: 13. The CDR3 loop spans 17 amino acids. CDR3 in DNA: TGCGCCAGCAGGACCTTTAGCACAGGGGAGGCTGGAAACACCATATATTTT. This encodes CASRTFSTGEAGNTIYF.

The chain is built from TRBV4-1 and TRBJ2-1; TRBD1 is a possible D gene (5 bases). V lost 5 bases and J lost 8, with 13 bases in between. The CDR3 covers 13 residues. Germline V gene lookup returns CDR1 MGHRA and CDR2 YSYEKL. This chain's CDR3 is CASSDDSQDEQFF. The CDR3 bases are TGCGCCAGCAGCGATGACAGCCAAGATGAGCAGTTCTTC.

The chain links TRBV28 to TRBJ2-2, with D unclear. In germline, CDR1 is MDHEN, CDR2 SYDVKM. Trimming pared 6 bases from V and 9 bases from J, leaving 17 bases between. CDR3 length: 14 amino acids. The CDR3 coding sequence is TGTGCCAGCAGCTACCGTAGAGGCCACCGGGAGCTGTTTTTT. This codes for CASSYRRGHRELFF.

The chain couples TRBV7-9 to TRBJ1-1; D uncertain. The CDR3 sequence is 14 residues long. V gave up 5 bases and J gave up 5 bases, with 15 bases separating them. CDR1 and CDR2 (germline): SEHNR, FQNEAQ (reference sequence). The DNA of the CDR3 is TGTGCCAGCAGCCCCGATGTCCCGGGGACTGAAGCTTTCTTT. This gives the protein CASSPDVPGTEAFF.

The chain employs TRBV6-5 and TRBJ1-3; possible D gene TRBD1, 5 bases. This CDR3 contains 15 residues. V lost 6 bases and J lost 2, with 14 bases in between. Germline V gives CDR1 MNHEY, CDR2 SVGAGI. The CDR3 protein is CASRSQGEAGNTIYF. CDR3 nucleotides: TGTGCCAGCAGATCGCAGGGTGAGGCTGGAAACACCATATATTTT.

The chain has TRBV25-1 and TRBJ1-4, with 7 nucleotides matching TRBD1. The CDR3 runs 14 residues. Per germline, CDR1 MGHDK and CDR2 SYGVNS. The ends lost 6 bases at V and 5 bases at J; junction bases unmatched: 6. This CDR3 reads CASSAGTENEKLFF. CDR3 in DNA: TGTGCCAGCAGCGCCGGGACAGAAAATGAAAAACTGTTTTTT. Together with reference TRBV25-1 and TRBJ1-4, the CDR3 gives the full variable domain: EADIYQTPRYLVIGTGKKITLECSQTMGHDKMYWYQQDPGMELHLIHYSYGVNSTEKGDLSSESTVSRIRTEHFPLTLESARPSHTSQYLCASSAGTENEKLFFGSGTQLSVL.

The chain uses TRBV28 and TRBJ2-6; 7 bases map to TRBD1. The CDR3 covers 19 residues. The germline V gene encodes CDR1 MDHEN and CDR2 SYDVKM. V lost 4 bases, J lost 0 bases, and 12 bases stayed unmatched. Here the CDR3 reads CASSSFPGQRDSGANVLTF. CDR3 nucleotide sequence: TGTGCCAGCAGTTCATTCCCGGGACAGCGAGACTCTGGGGCCAACGTCCTGACTTTC.

V and J are TRBV27 and TRBJ1-2; 7 nucleotides match TRBD1. The germline V gene encodes CDR1 MNHEY and CDR2 SMNVEV (reference sequence). The CDR3 has 15 amino acids. V was clipped by 3 bases and J by 2 bases; unmatched bases: 6. The chain's CDR3 is CASSLAGGLNYGYTF. The CDR3 nucleotides are TGTGCCAGCAGTTTGGCAGGGGGTTTAAACTATGGCTACACCTTC.

The CDR3 sequence: CASSQLQGARAEAFF. In DNA form, the CDR3 reads TGCGCCAGCAGCCAACTTCAGGGGGCCCGGGCTGAAGCTTTCTTT. This chain links TRBV4-1 with TRBJ1-1; 8 bases fit TRBD1. J gave up 6 bases and V 2 bases, and 8 bases lay outside the gene matches. The CDR3 covers 15 residues. The germline V gene encodes CDR1 MGHRA and CDR2 YSYEKL.

The chain uses TRBV9 and TRBJ1-3, with D possibly matching TRBD1 (5 bases). The CDR3 is 18 amino acids. V shed 0 bases and J shed 0 bases, with 16 bases lying between them. Per the germline V gene, CDR1 is SGDLS and CDR2 is YYNGEE. The CDR3 protein is CASSVAGGARSSGNTIYF. In DNA form, the CDR3 reads TGTGCCAGCAGCGTAGCAGGAGGGGCCCGGTCCTCTGGAAACACCATATATTTT.

This rearrangement joins TRBV4-2 to TRBJ2-7, with D possibly matching TRBD1 (5 bases). The CDR3 runs to 13 residues. Trimming stripped 3 bases from V and 2 bases from J, with 8 bases between. Germline loops: CDR1 LGHNA, CDR2 YNFKEQ. The CDR3 coding sequence is TGTGCCAGCAGCCAGACAGTCACCTACGAGCAGTACTTC. Its translation is CASSQTVTYEQYF.

The rearrangement joins TRBV27 to TRBJ2-1; D possibly corresponds to TRBD2 (5 bases). The CDR3 runs to 15 residues. V lost 2 bases to trimming and J lost 7 bases, with 15 bases between them. Germline V gene lookup returns CDR1 MNHEY and CDR2 SMNVEV (reference sequence). In DNA form, the CDR3 reads TGTGCCAGCAGTTTAAGGTGGGAGTTCAGTAATGAGCAGTTCTTC. This gives the protein CASSLRWEFSNEQFF.

V and J are TRBV5-4 and TRBJ1-1, with unresolved D. CDR1 is SGHNT and CDR2 is YYREEE in the germline V gene (reference sequence). This CDR3 comprises 11 residues. With 7 bases removed from V and 2 bases from J, the gap between germline ends came to 6 bases. CDR3 in amino acids: CASSSNTEAFF. Here the CDR3 DNA reads TGTGCCAGCTCCTCCAACACTGAAGCTTTCTTT.

V is TRBV7-2 and J is TRBJ2-2; TRBD1 aligns across 11 bases. This CDR3 region has 16 residues. Germline V gene sequence: CDR1 SGHTA, CDR2 FQGNSA. V was pared by 5 bases and J by 3 bases, with 5 bases of the junction left unmatched. The CDR3 sequence: CASSDRTGGDTGELFF. As DNA, the CDR3 is TGTGCCAGCAGCGACCGGACAGGGGGCGACACCGGGGAGCTGTTTTTT.

This sequence joins TRBV5-1 and TRBJ2-3; TRBD2 matches at 8 bases. This CDR3 has 15 amino acids. Germline lookup yields CDR1 SGHRS and CDR2 YFSETQ. Trimming took 6 bases from V and 3 from J; bases not matched to a gene: 9. The CDR3 DNA sequence: TGCGCCAGCAAGGGGCGAGCGGGGGAAACAGATACGCAGTATTTT. It translates to CASKGRAGETDTQYF.

The V and J genes are TRBV4-2 and TRBJ1-1; a possible D gene is TRBD1 (6 bases). V was clipped by 6 bases and J by 1 base, with 9 bases between them. The CDR3 has 13 amino acids. CDR1 is LGHNA, CDR2 YNFKEQ, per germline. The CDR3 nucleotides are TGTGCCAGCAGACAGGGTAGGAACACTGAAGCTTTCTTT. This gives the protein CASRQGRNTEAFF.

The chain recombines TRBV19 with TRBJ1-2, with 7 bases lining up with TRBD1. This CDR3 has 13 amino acids. Germline V gene lookup returns CDR1 LNHDA and CDR2 SQIVND (reference sequence). Unmatched junction bases numbered 13, after V lost 10 bases and J lost 8 bases. The CDR3 sequence is CATQQGTRGGYTF. The CDR3 DNA follows: TGTGCCACTCAACAGGGGACTAGAGGGGGCTACACCTTC.

The chain couples TRBV30 to TRBJ2-7, with 7 bases matching TRBD1. Germline V gene lookup returns CDR1 GTSNPN and CDR2 SVGIG (reference sequence). With 1 base clipped from V and 4 bases from J, the junction kept 7 bases outside the gene matches. The CDR3 sequence is 14 residues long. The CDR3 nucleotides read TGTGCCTGGAGTGCAGGGACAGCCTTATACGAGCAGTACTTC. The encoded protein is CAWSAGTALYEQYF.